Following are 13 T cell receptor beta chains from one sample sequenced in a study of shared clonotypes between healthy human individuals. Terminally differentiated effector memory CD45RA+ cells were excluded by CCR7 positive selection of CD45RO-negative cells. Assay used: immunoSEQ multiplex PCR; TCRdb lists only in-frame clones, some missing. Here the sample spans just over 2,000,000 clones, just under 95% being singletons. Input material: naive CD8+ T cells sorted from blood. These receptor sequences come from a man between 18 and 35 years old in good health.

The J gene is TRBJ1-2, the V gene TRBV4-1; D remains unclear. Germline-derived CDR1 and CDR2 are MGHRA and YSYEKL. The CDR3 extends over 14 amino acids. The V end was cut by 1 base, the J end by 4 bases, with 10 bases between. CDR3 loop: CASSQVTGSYGYTF. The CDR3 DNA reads TGCGCCAGCAGCCAAGTCACGGGATCCTATGGCTACACCTTC.

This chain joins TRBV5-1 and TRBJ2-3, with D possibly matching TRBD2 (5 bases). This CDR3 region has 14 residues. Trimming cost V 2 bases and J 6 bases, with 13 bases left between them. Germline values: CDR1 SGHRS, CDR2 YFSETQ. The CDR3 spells CASSFEGNTDTQYF. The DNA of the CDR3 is TGCGCCAGCAGCTTTGAGGGCAACACCGATACGCAGTATTTT.

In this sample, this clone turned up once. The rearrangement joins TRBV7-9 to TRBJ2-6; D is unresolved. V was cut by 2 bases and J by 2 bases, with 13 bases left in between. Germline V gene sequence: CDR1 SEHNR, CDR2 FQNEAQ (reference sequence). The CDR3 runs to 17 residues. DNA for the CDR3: TGTGCCAGCAGCTTACTTGACGGTGGCCCTGGGGCCAACGTCCTGACTTTC. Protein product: CASSLLDGGPGANVLTF.

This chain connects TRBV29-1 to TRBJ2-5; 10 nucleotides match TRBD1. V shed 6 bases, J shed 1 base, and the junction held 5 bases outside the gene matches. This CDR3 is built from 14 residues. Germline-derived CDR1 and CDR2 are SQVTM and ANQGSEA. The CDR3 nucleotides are TGCAGCGTGGAGGACAGGGGGAGCCAAGAGACCCAGTACTTC. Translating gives CSVEDRGSQETQYF.

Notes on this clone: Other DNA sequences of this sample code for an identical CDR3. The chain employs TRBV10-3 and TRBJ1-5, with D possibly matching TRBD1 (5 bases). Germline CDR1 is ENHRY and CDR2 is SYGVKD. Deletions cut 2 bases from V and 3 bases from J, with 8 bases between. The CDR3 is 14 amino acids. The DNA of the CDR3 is TGTGCCATCAGTGAGGGAGGGGTCAATCAGCCCCAGCATTTT. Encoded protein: CAISEGGVNQPQHF.

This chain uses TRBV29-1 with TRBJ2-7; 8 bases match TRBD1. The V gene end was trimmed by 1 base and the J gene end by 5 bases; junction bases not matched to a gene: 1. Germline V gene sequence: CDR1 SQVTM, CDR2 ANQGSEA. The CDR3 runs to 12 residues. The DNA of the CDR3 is TGCAGCGTTGAAGGGACAGGGAACGAGCAGTACTTC. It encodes CSVEGTGNEQYF.

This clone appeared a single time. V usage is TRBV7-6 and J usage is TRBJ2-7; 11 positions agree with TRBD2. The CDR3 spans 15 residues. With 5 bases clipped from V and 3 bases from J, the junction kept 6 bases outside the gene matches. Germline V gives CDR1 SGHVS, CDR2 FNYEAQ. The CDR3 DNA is TGTGCCAGCAGCATTACTAGCGGGAGTATCTACGAGCAGTACTTC. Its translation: CASSITSGSIYEQYF.

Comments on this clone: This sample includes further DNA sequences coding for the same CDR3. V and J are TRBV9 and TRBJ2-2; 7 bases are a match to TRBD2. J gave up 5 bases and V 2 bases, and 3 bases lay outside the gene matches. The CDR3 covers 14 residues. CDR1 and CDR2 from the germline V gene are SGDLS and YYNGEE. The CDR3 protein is CASSVGGGTGELFF. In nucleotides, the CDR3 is TGTGCCAGCAGCGTTGGGGGAGGGACCGGGGAGCTGTTTTTT.

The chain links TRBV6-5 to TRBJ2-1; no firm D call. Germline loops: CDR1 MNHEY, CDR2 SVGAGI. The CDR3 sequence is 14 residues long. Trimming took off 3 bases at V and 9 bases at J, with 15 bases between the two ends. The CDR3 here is CASSYDSPLGEQFF. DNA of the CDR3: TGTGCCAGCAGTTATGACTCGCCTTTGGGTGAGCAGTTCTTC.

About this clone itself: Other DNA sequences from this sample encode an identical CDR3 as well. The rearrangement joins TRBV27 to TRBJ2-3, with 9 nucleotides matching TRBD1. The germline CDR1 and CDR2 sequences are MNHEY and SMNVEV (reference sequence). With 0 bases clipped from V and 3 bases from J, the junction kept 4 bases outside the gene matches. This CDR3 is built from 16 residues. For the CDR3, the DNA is TGTGCCAGCAGTTTATCAGCGGGGACAGGGACAGATACGCAGTATTTT. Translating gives CASSLSAGTGTDTQYF.

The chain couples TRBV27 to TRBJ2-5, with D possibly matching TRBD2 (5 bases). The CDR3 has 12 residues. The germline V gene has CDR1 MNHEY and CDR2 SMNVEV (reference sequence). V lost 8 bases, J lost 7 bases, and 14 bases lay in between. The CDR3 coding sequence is TGTGCCAGCGGATCGGACTGGGGGACCCAGTACTTC. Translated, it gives CASGSDWGTQYF.

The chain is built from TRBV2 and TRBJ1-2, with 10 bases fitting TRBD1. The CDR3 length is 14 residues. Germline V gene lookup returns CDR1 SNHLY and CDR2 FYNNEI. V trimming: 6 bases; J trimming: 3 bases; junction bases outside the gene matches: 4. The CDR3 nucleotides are TGTGCCAGCAGATCCGGACAGGGGGACTATGGCTACACCTTC. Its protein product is CASRSGQGDYGYTF.

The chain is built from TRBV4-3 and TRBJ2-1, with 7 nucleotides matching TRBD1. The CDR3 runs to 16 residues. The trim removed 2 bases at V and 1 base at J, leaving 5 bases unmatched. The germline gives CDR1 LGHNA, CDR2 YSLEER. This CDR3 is CASSQPGQRSYNEQFF. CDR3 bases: TGCGCCAGCAGCCAACCGGGACAGAGGTCCTACAATGAGCAGTTCTTC.